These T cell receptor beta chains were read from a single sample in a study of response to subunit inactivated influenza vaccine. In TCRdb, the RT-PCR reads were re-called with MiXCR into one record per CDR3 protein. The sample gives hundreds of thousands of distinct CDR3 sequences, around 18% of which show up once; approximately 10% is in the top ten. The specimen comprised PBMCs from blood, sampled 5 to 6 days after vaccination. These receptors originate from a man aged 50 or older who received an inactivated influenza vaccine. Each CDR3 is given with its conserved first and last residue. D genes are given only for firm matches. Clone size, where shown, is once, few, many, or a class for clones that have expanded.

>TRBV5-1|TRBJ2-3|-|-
TGCGCCAGCAGCTTGGCCGGAGGGTCGGCGGCAGATACGCAGTATTTT
CASSLAGGSAADTQYF
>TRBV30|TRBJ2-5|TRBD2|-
TGTGCCTGGGCCCCTGCGGGGGGAGAGACCCAGTACTTC
CAWAPAGGETQYF
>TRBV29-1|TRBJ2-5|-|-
TGCAGCGTTGGATCCGAGACTCAAGAGACCCAGTACTTC
CSVGSETQETQYF
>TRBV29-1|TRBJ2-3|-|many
TGCAGCGTTGGTGAAGTTGTAGATACGCAGTATTTT
CSVGEVVDTQYF
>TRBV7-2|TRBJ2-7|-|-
TGTGCCAGCAGCTTAGCGACTGAATACGAGCAGTACTTC
CASSLATEYEQYF
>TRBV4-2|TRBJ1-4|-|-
TGTGCCAGCAGCCAAGACAGGGCCACTGATGAAAAACTGTTTTTT
CASSQDRATDEKLFF
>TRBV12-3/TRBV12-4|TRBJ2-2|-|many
TGTGCCAGCAGTTTGTGGGACACCGGGGAGCTGTTTTTT
CASSLWDTGELFF
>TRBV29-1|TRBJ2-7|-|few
TGCAGCGTACCGGCGCCAGGGCCCTACGAGCAGTACTTC
CSVPAPGPYEQYF
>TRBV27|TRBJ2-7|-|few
TGTGCCAGCAGTTCCCTCTTAGCTCCCTACGAGCAGTACTTC
CASSSLLAPYEQYF
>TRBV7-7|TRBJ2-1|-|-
TGTGCCAGCAGCTTAGGAGGGAATTATGAGCAGTTCTTC
CASSLGGNYEQFF
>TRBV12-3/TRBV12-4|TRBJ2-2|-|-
TGTGCCAGCAGTTTAGTGGGGGCGGGTGACACCGGGGAGCTGTTTTTT
CASSLVGAGDTGELFF
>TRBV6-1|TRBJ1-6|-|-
TGTGCCAGCAGTGAACGGGTGAGGGATTCACCCCTCCACTTT
CASSERVRDSPLHF
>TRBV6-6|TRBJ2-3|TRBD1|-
TGTGCCAGCAGTAAAACAGGGGTAGATACGCAGTATTTT
CASSKTGVDTQYF
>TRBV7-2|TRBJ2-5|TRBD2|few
TGTGCCAGCAGCCTTAGCGGGAGGGCCGGGGAGACCCAGTACTTC
CASSLSGRAGETQYF
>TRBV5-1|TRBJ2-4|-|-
TGCGCCAGCAGCTTACAGGGTGTGGACAAAAACATTCAGTACTTC
CASSLQGVDKNIQYF
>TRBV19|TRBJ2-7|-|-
TGTGCCACCCATGGAGCAGGGACCTACGAGCAGTACTTC
CATHGAGTYEQYF
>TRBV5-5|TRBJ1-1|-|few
TGTGCCAGCAGCTTGGTGGGGGTCTACCTTATGAACACTGAAGCTTTCTTT
CASSLVGVYLMNTEAFF
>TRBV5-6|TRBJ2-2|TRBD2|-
TGTGCCAGCAGCTTGACAACTAGCGGGAAGGTGACCGGGGAGCTGTTTTTT
CASSLTTSGKVTGELFF
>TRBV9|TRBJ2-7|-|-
TGTGCCAGCAGCGTAGATCAAGGGGGGTACGACGAGCAGTACTTC
CASSVDQGGYDEQYF
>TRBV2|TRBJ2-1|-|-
TGTGCCAGCAATACGGCACGATCGCGGGGTGAGCAGTTCTTC
CASNTARSRGEQFF
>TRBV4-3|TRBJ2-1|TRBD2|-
TGCGCCAGCAGCCAAGCCTCGCTAGCGGGAGGGATCGATGAGCAGTTCTTC
CASSQASLAGGIDEQFF
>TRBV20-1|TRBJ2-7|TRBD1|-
TGCAGTGCTCCTCCGGGACAGGGGACTCGCGAGCAGTACTTC
CSAPPGQGTREQYF
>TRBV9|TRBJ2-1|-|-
TGTACCAGCACGAAACTCGCTCGGCATGAGCAGTTCTTC
CTSTKLARHEQFF
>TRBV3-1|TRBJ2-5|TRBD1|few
TGTGCCAGCAGCCCCCGGGACAGGGCCTTAGGGACCCAGTACTTC
CASSPRDRALGTQYF
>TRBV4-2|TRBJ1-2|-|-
TGTGCCAGCAGCCTGAACCCTGACAACTATGGCTACACCTTC
CASSLNPDNYGYTF
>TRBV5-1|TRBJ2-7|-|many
TGCGCCAGCAGCTTGGGGGGACAAAACTCCTACGAGCAGTACTTC
CASSLGGQNSYEQYF
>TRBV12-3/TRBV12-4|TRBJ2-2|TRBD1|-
TGTGCCAGCAGGATAAAACAGGGGGGGAACACCGGGGAGCTGTTTTTT
CASRIKQGGNTGELFF
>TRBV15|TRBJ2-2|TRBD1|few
TGTGCCACCGAGGACAGGGACTGGAGGGCGAACACCGGGGAGCTGTTTTTT
CATEDRDWRANTGELFF
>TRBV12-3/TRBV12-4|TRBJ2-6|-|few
TGTGCCAGCAGACAGGGAGTGAGGTCTGGGGCCAACGTCCTGACTTTC
CASRQGVRSGANVLTF
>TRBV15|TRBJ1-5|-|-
TGTGCCACCAGCAGAGGTTACGGGTTCGGGGAGCCCCAGCATTTT
CATSRGYGFGEPQHF
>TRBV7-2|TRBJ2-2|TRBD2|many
TGTGCCAGCAGGGGACTAGCGGGAGCGCTCACCGGGGAGCTGTTTTTT
CASRGLAGALTGELFF
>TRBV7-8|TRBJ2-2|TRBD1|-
TGTGCCAGCACTCCCCTCCCCGGGACAGGTCAAACCGGGGAGCTGTTTTTT
CASTPLPGTGQTGELFF
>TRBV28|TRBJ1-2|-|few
TGTGCCAGCAGTTTGCCCTCGGCAGGGTCCGGCTACACCTTC
CASSLPSAGSGYTF
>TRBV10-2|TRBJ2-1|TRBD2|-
TGCGCCAGCGGCCGGGACTACGAGTACAATGAGCAGTTCTTC
CASGRDYEYNEQFF
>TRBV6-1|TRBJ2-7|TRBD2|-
TGTGCCAGCAGTACGCGGACTAGCGGGAGGAGCTCCTACGAGCAGTACTTC
CASSTRTSGRSSYEQYF
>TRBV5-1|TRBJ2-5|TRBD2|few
TGCGCCAGCAGCTTTGGGACTAAACAAGAGACCCAGTACTTC
CASSFGTKQETQYF
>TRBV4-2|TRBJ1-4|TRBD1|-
TGTGCCAGCAGCCAAGACAGGGGGCGAGGTGAAAAACTGTTTTTT
CASSQDRGRGEKLFF
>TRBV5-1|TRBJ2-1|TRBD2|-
TGCGCCAGCAGCCTAGGGGGACTAGCGGGTCGCAATGAGCAGTTCTTC
CASSLGGLAGRNEQFF